The entry that follows covers one TCR beta chain sequence. This entry comes from a study of blood T cell repertoires in COVID-19. With 4 bases clipped from V and 8 bases from J, the junction kept 6 bases outside the gene matches. The CDR3 covers 14 residues. CDR1 is SGHRS, CDR2 YFSETQ, per germline. This table comes from immunoSEQ multiplex PCR, and its TCRdb copy is limited to in-frame clones, with some not included. The data show 95,000 to 100,000 clones, about 90% seen once. V gene TRBV5-1 combines with J gene TRBJ1-4; 9 bases line up with TRBD1. The sequenced material came from peripheral blood. This sequence originates from a man over 45 with acute or convalescent COVID-19. The CDR3 region is CASSGGTGREKLFF. DNA of the CDR3: TGCGCCAGCAGCGGCGGGACAGGGCGCGAAAAACTGTTTTTT.